This is a list of T cell receptor beta chains from one sample in a study of blood T cells in healthy people across ages. TCRdb re-derived calls from the 5' RACE reads in MiXCR, one entry per CDR3 protein. This repertoire shows 700,000 to 950,000 distinct CDR3 sequences, roughly 60% found once; its top ten account for approximately 21%. The sequencing input was blood. Every receptor here comes from a man in his thirties or forties in good health. Each CDR3 is given with its conserved first and last residue. D genes are given only for firm matches. Part of the rows lack a size; the others show once, few, many or a class for expanded clones.

V gene	J gene	D gene	CDR3 length	clone size	CDR3 protein	CDR3 DNA
TRBV7-2	TRBJ2-1	TRBD2	16	.	CASSLISASGNNEQFF	TGTGCCAGCAGCTTAATCTCCGCTAGCGGCAACAATGAGCAGTTCTTC
TRBV2	TRBJ2-7	.	13	few	CASTRALRYEQYF	TGTGCCAGCACGCGGGCTTTAAGATACGAGCAGTACTTC
TRBV6-6	TRBJ2-7	.	15	.	CASSHGDLSSYEQYF	TGTGCCAGCAGCCACGGGGACTTGAGCTCCTACGAGCAGTACTTC
TRBV10-1	TRBJ1-2	.	14	few	CASSPRGAGIGYTF	TGCGCCAGCAGTCCGAGGGGCGCAGGTATTGGCTACACCTTC
TRBV7-2	TRBJ2-3	.	13	.	CASSLLRDDTQYF	TGTGCCAGCAGCTTACTCAGAGACGATACGCAGTATTTT
TRBV4-3	TRBJ2-1	TRBD2	20	.	CASSQGLPGLAGDSYNEQFF	TGCGCCAGCAGCCAAGGCTTACCGGGACTAGCGGGAGACTCGTACAATGAGCAGTTCTTC
TRBV7-2	TRBJ2-7	.	12	many	CASSSQGYEQYF	TGTGCCAGCAGCTCTCAGGGCTACGAGCAGTACTTC
TRBV7-9	TRBJ1-2	.	15	.	CAGTPPQGRDYGYTF	TGTGCCGGCACCCCGCCCCAGGGCAGGGACTATGGCTACACCTTC
TRBV7-3	TRBJ2-1	.	18	once	CASSTGDPRGPSYNEQFF	TGTGCCAGCAGCACGGGGGACCCGAGGGGCCCGTCCTACAATGAGCAGTTCTTC
TRBV25-1	TRBJ1-2	.	12	few	CASSEEWLGYTF	TGTGCCAGCAGTGAAGAATGGTTGGGCTACACCTTC
TRBV20-1	TRBJ1-5	.	13	once	CSAAGDSNQPQHF	TGCAGTGCCGCGGGGGATAGCAATCAGCCCCAGCATTTT
TRBV6-1	TRBJ1-2	.	15	.	CASSEVVDRGYGYTF	TGTGCCAGCAGTGAAGTTGTGGACAGAGGCTATGGCTACACCTTC
TRBV15	TRBJ1-2	.	12	.	CATSRDLGGYTF	TGTGCCACCAGCAGAGATCTAGGGGGCTACACCTTC
TRBV5-1	TRBJ2-1	TRBD2	15	.	CASSFAGGPSYEQFF	TGCGCCAGCAGCTTTGCGGGGGGCCCCTCCTACGAGCAGTTCTTC
TRBV11-1	TRBJ1-6	.	15	.	CASSLRQTSNSPLHF	TGTGCCAGCAGCCTACGACAGACCTCGAATTCACCCCTCCACTTT
TRBV7-9	TRBJ2-1	.	16	.	CASSSFRGRSYNEQFF	TGTGCCAGCAGCTCCTTTAGGGGTAGGTCCTACAATGAGCAGTTCTTC
TRBV7-2	TRBJ2-1	.	11	few	CASSPPYEQFF	TGTGCCAGCAGCCCGCCATATGAGCAGTTCTTC
TRBV29-1	TRBJ2-1	.	11	.	CSLGSYNEQFF	TGCAGCCTCGGGAGTTACAATGAGCAGTTCTTC
TRBV12-3/TRBV12-4	TRBJ2-3	TRBD2	15	.	CACSYTSGGTDTQYF	TGTGCCTGCAGTTATACTAGCGGGGGCACAGATACGCAGTATTTT
TRBV29-1	TRBJ2-5	.	13	.	CSVEKGGRETQYF	TGCAGCGTTGAAAAGGGGGGAAGGGAGACCCAGTACTTC
TRBV2	TRBJ2-4	.	12	once	CASSYTTEEQYF	TGTGCCAGCAGTTATACCACTGAGGAGCAGTACTTC
TRBV7-6	TRBJ2-7	TRBD2	16	.	CASSLGLPAGGYEQYF	TGTGCCAGCAGCTTAGGGTTACCAGCGGGAGGCTACGAGCAGTACTTC
TRBV6-1	TRBJ2-6	TRBD1	18	.	CASRSGTGGLAGANVLTF	TGTGCCAGCAGATCCGGGACAGGGGGCTTAGCTGGGGCCAACGTCCTGACTTTC
TRBV4-2	TRBJ2-3	.	14	.	CASSQGTNGDTQYF	TGTGCCAGCAGCCAAGGCACGAACGGGGATACGCAGTATTTT
TRBV3-1	TRBJ1-4	TRBD1	17	.	CASSQGLQGQSNEKLFF	TGTGCCAGCAGCCAAGGTCTACAGGGGCAGTCTAATGAAAAACTGTTTTTT
TRBV5-1	TRBJ2-3	.	15	.	CASSLRGLYTDTQYF	TGCGCCAGCAGCTTGCGAGGACTGTACACAGATACGCAGTATTTT
TRBV3-1	TRBJ2-1	.	13	.	CASTSWDRGEQFF	TGTGCCAGCACTTCATGGGACCGCGGTGAGCAGTTCTTC
TRBV19	TRBJ2-7	TRBD1	14	.	CASSIDRGIGEQYF	TGTGCCAGTAGTATCGACAGGGGAATCGGCGAGCAGTACTTC
TRBV4-1	TRBJ2-3	TRBD2	16	.	CASSQEAGGPLDTQYF	TGCGCCAGCAGCCAAGAAGCGGGAGGGCCCTTGGATACGCAGTATTTT
TRBV11-2	TRBJ2-3	.	16	.	CASSFAGGGLTDTQYF	TGTGCCAGCAGCTTTGCCGGCGGGGGCCTCACAGATACGCAGTATTTT
TRBV6-5	TRBJ1-4	.	16	.	CASSLGYRAANEKLFF	TGTGCCAGCAGTTTGGGGTACAGGGCGGCTAATGAAAAACTGTTTTTT
TRBV3-1	TRBJ2-1	TRBD2	13	few	CASSQDIAGVTFF	TGTGCCAGCAGCCAAGACATAGCGGGGGTTACGTTCTTC
TRBV12-3/TRBV12-4	TRBJ1-2	.	12	few	CASSFGNHGYTF	TGTGCCAGCAGTTTCGGGAACCATGGCTACACCTTC
TRBV20-1	TRBJ1-1	.	14	once	CSAHYTGRYTEAFF	TGCAGTGCTCACTACACAGGGAGGTATACTGAAGCTTTCTTT
TRBV7-8	TRBJ2-1	.	15	.	CANSPYATTNYEQFF	TGTGCCAACAGCCCCTATGCCACGACCAACTACGAGCAGTTCTTC
TRBV29-1	TRBJ1-5	.	11	.	CSVQGLQPQHF	TGCAGCGTGCAGGGTCTACAGCCCCAGCATTTT
TRBV4-2	TRBJ2-7	TRBD2	15	.	CASSQESGGAGEQYF	TGTGCCAGCAGCCAAGAAAGCGGGGGGGCGGGGGAGCAGTACTTC
TRBV6-6	TRBJ1-2	.	11	.	CASSYSVHLTF	TGTGCCAGCAGTTACTCAGTTCATCTCACCTTC
TRBV27	TRBJ1-2	.	14	.	CASRHQGTNYGYTF	TGTGCCAGCAGGCATCAGGGGACGAACTATGGCTACACCTTC
TRBV7-9	TRBJ2-1	.	11	.	CARAQGGEQFF	TGTGCCCGGGCCCAGGGTGGTGAGCAGTTCTTC
TRBV29-1	TRBJ2-3	TRBD1	15	few	CSVESWDRDPDTQYF	TGCAGCGTTGAGTCCTGGGACAGGGACCCAGATACGCAGTATTTT
TRBV14	TRBJ2-1	TRBD2	13	few	CASSQSLAGEQFF	TGTGCCAGCAGCCAATCGTTAGCGGGGGAGCAGTTCTTC
TRBV30	TRBJ2-1	TRBD2	21	.	CACDPTPGLAGGETKRNEQFF	TGTGCCTGCGACCCCACCCCGGGACTAGCGGGAGGAGAAACTAAACGAAATGAGCAGTTCTTC
TRBV2	TRBJ2-4	.	11	once	CASSDVWLQYF	TGTGCCAGCAGTGATGTTTGGTTGCAGTACTTC
TRBV9	TRBJ2-7	.	14	few	CASSVDGISYEQYF	TGTGCCAGCAGCGTGGACGGAATCTCCTACGAGCAGTACTTC
TRBV6-4	TRBJ2-7	.	12	.	CASPRDRNEQYF	TGTGCCAGCCCCCGGGACCGGAACGAGCAGTACTTC
TRBV28	TRBJ1-2	.	12	.	CASSTALSGYTF	TGTGCCAGCAGCACAGCGCTTTCTGGCTACACCTTC
TRBV6-6	TRBJ2-7	TRBD2	14	few	CASTTPAGGHEQYF	TGTGCCAGCACCACTCCAGCGGGAGGTCACGAGCAGTACTTC
TRBV29-1	TRBJ1-1	.	11	.	CSVEGNTEAFF	TGCAGCGTTGAAGGGAACACTGAAGCTTTCTTT
TRBV3-1	TRBJ2-1	.	15	few	CASSQGWSTYNEQFF	TGTGCCAGCAGCCAAGGCTGGAGCACCTACAATGAGCAGTTCTTC
TRBV5-6	TRBJ1-1	TRBD1	13	.	CASSWGDRTEAFF	TGTGCCAGCAGCTGGGGGGACAGAACTGAAGCTTTCTTT
TRBV20-1	TRBJ2-3	.	15	.	CSAQISETLTDTQYF	TGCAGTGCTCAAATCTCCGAGACACTCACAGATACGCAGTATTTT
TRBV20-1	TRBJ2-1	TRBD2	15	.	CSASGWGTSGNEQFF	TGCAGTGCTAGTGGGTGGGGGACTAGCGGGAATGAGCAGTTCTTC
TRBV3-1	TRBJ1-1	.	13	few	CASSQGGNTEAFF	TGTGCCAGCAGCCAAGGGGGGAACACTGAAGCTTTCTTT
TRBV20-1	TRBJ2-5	TRBD2	16	.	CSAFRLAGASLRGQYF	TGCAGTGCCTTTAGACTAGCGGGAGCCTCCCTACGAGGGCAGTACTTC
TRBV7-2	TRBJ1-1	.	14	.	CASYKGSGNTEAFF	TGTGCCAGCTACAAGGGGTCGGGGAACACTGAAGCTTTCTTT
TRBV6-2/TRBV6-3	TRBJ2-1	.	12	.	CASWQVGNEQFF	TGTGCCAGCTGGCAGGTAGGGAATGAGCAGTTCTTC
TRBV6-1	TRBJ2-7	TRBD2	13	few	CASRGLVLNEQYF	TGTGCCAGCAGAGGACTAGTCCTGAACGAGCAGTACTTC
TRBV4-2	TRBJ2-1	TRBD2	20	.	CASSQEEWLAGKGSYNEQFF	TGTGCCAGCAGCCAAGAGGAATGGCTAGCGGGGAAGGGATCCTACAATGAGCAGTTCTTC
TRBV6-5	TRBJ2-1	TRBD2	20	.	CASSYQPGTSHTTTYNEQFF	TGTGCCAGCAGTTACCAACCCGGGACTAGCCATACCACGACCTACAATGAGCAGTTCTTC